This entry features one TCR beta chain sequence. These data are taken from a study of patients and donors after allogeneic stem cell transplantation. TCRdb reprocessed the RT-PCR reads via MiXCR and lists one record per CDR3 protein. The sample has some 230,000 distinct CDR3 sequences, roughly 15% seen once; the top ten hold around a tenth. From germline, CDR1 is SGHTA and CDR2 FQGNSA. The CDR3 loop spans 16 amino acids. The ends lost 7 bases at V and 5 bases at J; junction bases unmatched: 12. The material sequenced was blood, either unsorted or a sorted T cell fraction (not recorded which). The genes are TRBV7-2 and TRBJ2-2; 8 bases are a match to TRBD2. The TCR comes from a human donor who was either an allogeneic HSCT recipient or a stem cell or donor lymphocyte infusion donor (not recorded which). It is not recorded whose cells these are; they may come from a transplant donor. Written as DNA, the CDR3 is TGTGCCAGCACCGTGGTTGCGGGGGGTGTAACCGGGGAGCTGTTTTTT. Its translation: CASTVVAGGVTGELFF.